The 10 T cell receptor beta chains given below trace back to one sample, sequenced in a study of cytomegalovirus exposure and HLA in healthy donors. PCR was performed using 60 Vbeta and 13 Jbeta primers. The table came from immunoSEQ multiplex PCR; TCRdb's copy has only in-frame clones and leaves some out. The data show 120,000 or so clones, with 81% seen just once and around 2.2% held by the top ten. The source material was PBMCs. The receptors stem from a woman aged 40-49 years in good health and CMV-seronegative.

This clone was recorded only once. Other DNA sequences in the sample encode the same CDR3. The chain uses TRBV7-8 and TRBJ1-2, with TRBD1 matching over 11 bases. The germline V gene has CDR1 SGHVS and CDR2 FQNEAQ. The V and J ends lost 5 bases and 4 bases, in that order; junction bases with no gene match: 3. The CDR3 has 14 residues. CDR3 sequence reads: CASSPGQGGYGYTF. The CDR3 coding sequence is TGTGCCAGCAGCCCGGGACAGGGGGGCTATGGCTACACCTTC.

This clone was recorded only once. This chain joins TRBV5-6 and TRBJ1-4; D might be TRBD1 (5 bases). The germline CDR1 and CDR2 sequences are SGHDT and YYEEEE. CDR3 size: 14 residues. Trimming removed 8 bases at V and 2 bases at J, with 13 bases between. Here the CDR3 reads CASMRRGTNEKLFF. DNA for the CDR3: TGTGCCAGTATGCGGCGGGGGACTAATGAAAAACTGTTTTTT.

The gene calls are TRBV5-1 and TRBJ2-1, with 13 bases that match TRBD2. J lost 8 bases, V lost 4 bases, and 18 bases had no gene match. The CDR3 extends over 19 amino acids. CDR1 is SGHRS, CDR2 YFSETQ, per germline. The CDR3 DNA sequence: TGCGCCAGCAGCCTACTGGGACTAGCGGGATTTTCTTTCGTCGATGAGCAGTTCTTC. The encoded protein is CASSLLGLAGFSFVDEQFF.

This clone was observed a single time. The chain links TRBV4-3 to TRBJ2-7; 8 bases align to TRBD1. Germline values: CDR1 LGHNA, CDR2 YSLEER. The V and J ends lost 0 bases and 5 bases, in that order; junction bases with no gene match: 6. The CDR3 consists of 15 residues. The CDR3 sequence: CASSQDRSGGDEQYF. The CDR3 DNA reads as TGCGCCAGCAGCCAAGACCGGTCAGGGGGCGACGAGCAGTACTTC.

On this clone itself: One end of the junction does not line up with germline, which may come from a read error. The rearrangement joins TRBV7-2 to TRBJ1-2, with 7 bases lining up with TRBD1. CDR3 size: 16 residues. Germline values: CDR1 SGHTA, CDR2 FQGNSA. This CDR3 is CASTLEPGQIPYGYTF. CDR3 DNA: TGTGCCAGCACCTTAGAACCGGGACAGATTCCTTATGGCTACACCTTC. Using reference TRBV7-2 and TRBJ1-2 for the parts outside the CDR3, the full variable domain is GAGVSQSPSNKVTEKGKDVELRCDPISGHTALYWYRQSLGQGLEFLIYFQGNSAPDKSGLPSDRFSAERTGGSVSTLTIQRTQQEDSAVYLCASTLEPGQIPYGYTFGSGTRLTVV.

This chain connects TRBV7-2 to TRBJ1-5; D not resolved. CDR1 SGHTA and CDR2 FQGNSA come from the germline V gene. The CDR3 covers 15 residues. V was clipped by 5 bases and J by 4 bases, with 15 bases between them. CDR3: CASSEIGRWNQPQHF. The CDR3 DNA follows: TGTGCCAGCAGCGAAATAGGGAGGTGGAATCAGCCCCAGCATTTT.

V and J are TRBV12-5 and TRBJ1-1; the match to TRBD1 covers 7 bases. There are 12 residues in the CDR3. Germline V gene sequence: CDR1 LGHNT, CDR2 FRNRAP. V was clipped by 1 base and J by 10 bases; unmatched bases: 3. The CDR3 bases are TGTGCTAGTGGTTTGGACCCAGGGGGAGCTTTCTTT. Protein sequence: CASGLDPGGAFF.

The gene calls are TRBV30 and TRBJ2-5; D is possibly TRBD1 (5 bases). The CDR3 loop spans 13 amino acids. Germline V gene lookup returns CDR1 GTSNPN and CDR2 SVGIG (reference sequence). V was shortened by 1 base and J by 1 base, with 7 bases between the two germline ends. CDR3 bases: TGTGCCTGGAGTGGGACACTCCAAGAGACCCAGTACTTC. It yields the protein CAWSGTLQETQYF.

The chain carries TRBV11-2 and TRBJ1-1; no clear D. V was cut by 5 bases and J by 0 bases, with 16 bases left in between. CDR3 length equals 16 residues. Germline V gene sequence: CDR1 SGHAT, CDR2 FQNNGV. The CDR3 spells CASSPPSGAMNTEAFF. The CDR3 DNA follows: TGTGCCAGCAGCCCCCCCTCGGGAGCGATGAACACTGAAGCTTTCTTT.

V is TRBV29-1 and J is TRBJ1-1, with D unresolved. CDR1 is SQVTM, CDR2 ANQGSEA, per germline. Trimming took off 3 bases at V and 0 bases at J, with 8 bases between the two ends. CDR3 size: 13 residues. The CDR3 sequence: CSVDRSVNTEAFF. The CDR3 bases are TGCAGCGTTGATAGATCCGTGAACACTGAAGCTTTCTTT. The full variable domain, rest sourced from reference TRBV29-1 and TRBJ1-1, is SAVISQKPSRDICQRGTSLTIQCQVDSQVTMMFWYRQQPGQSLTLIATANQGSEATYESGFVIDKFPISRPNLTFSTLTVSNMSPEDSSIYLCSVDRSVNTEAFFGQGTRLTVV.